The rows below give T cell receptor beta chains drawn from one sample of a study of T-cell memory formation after mild COVID-19. TCRdb re-derived calls from the 5' RACE reads in MiXCR, one entry per CDR3 protein. The profile covers tens of thousands of distinct CDR3 sequences, with 9.5% to 15% appearing a single time and about 40% taken by the ten largest. Sequences were obtained from PBMCs or a T cell subset sorted from them (not recorded which). The receptors here all came from a man younger than 35 who had mild COVID-19 (a few samples of this study predate the infection). Cell type and time point are not known. Each CDR3 is given with its conserved first and last residue. A D gene is named only where the DNA matches it firmly. Clone size is given for some rows only: seen once, a few or many times, or a class if the clone is expanded.

TRBJ1-1 TRBV29-1 many NA TGCAGCGTTGAAGATGGCGTGAACACTGAAGCTTTCTTT CSVEDGVNTEAFF
TRBJ2-3 TRBV3-1 few TRBD2 TGTGCCAGCAGCCAAGAGACTAGCGGGGGGAGGGAGTATTTT CASSQETSGGREYF
TRBJ2-7 TRBV25-1 NA NA TGTGCCAGCAGTGAAGACGAGCAGTACTTC CASSEDEQYF
TRBJ2-7 TRBV4-1 NA NA TGCGCCAGCAGCCAAGTCCCCGGGACCGAGGGAAGCGAGCAGTACTTC CASSQVPGTEGSEQYF
TRBJ2-2 TRBV20-1 many NA TGCAGTGCTAGAGAGAGGGGGAGGTACACCGGGGAGCTGTTTTTT CSARERGRYTGELFF
TRBJ2-7 TRBV5-1 NA TRBD1 TGCGCCAGCAGCCCACTGGACAGGGTACCCTACGAGCAGTACTTC CASSPLDRVPYEQYF
TRBJ2-5 TRBV29-1 NA NA TGCAGCGTTGAAAGGAAGGTTCTTTCAGAGACCCAGTACTTC CSVERKVLSETQYF
TRBJ2-1 TRBV12-3/TRBV12-4 few NA TGTGCCAGCATGAGACTAGAAGTTTCGGATGAGCAGTTCTTC CASMRLEVSDEQFF
TRBJ1-2 TRBV4-1 few TRBD1 TGCGCCAGCAGCCAAGAGGGGACAGTGCGAGCTAACTATGGCTACACCTTC CASSQEGTVRANYGYTF
TRBJ2-2 TRBV27 many NA TGTGCCAGCGGCTACTACACCGGGGAGCTGTTTTTT CASGYYTGELFF
TRBJ2-1 TRBV13 NA TRBD2 TGTGCCAGCAGCTTAGGCCACGGACTAGCGGGGGCCTTAATAAGAAATGAGCAGTTCTTC CASSLGHGLAGALIRNEQFF
TRBJ2-5 TRBV7-8 few TRBD1 TGTGCCAGCAGCCCCGGGACAGGGGGCATGAAGACCCAGTACTTC CASSPGTGGMKTQYF
TRBJ1-1 TRBV20-1 few NA TGCAGTGCCGAGGGCAGGTGGGAATCTGAAGCTTTCTTT CSAEGRWESEAFF
TRBJ1-1 TRBV9 few NA TGTGCCAGCAGCGCGCCAAGGGACGGTCCCACTGAAGCTTTCTTT CASSAPRDGPTEAFF
TRBJ2-7 TRBV12-3/TRBV12-4 few TRBD2 TGTGCCAGCAGCCCCGGGACTAGCGGGAGTGAGCAGTACTTC CASSPGTSGSEQYF
TRBJ1-1 TRBV7-9 few NA TGTGCCAGCAACCGACAGACAAACCCGAACACTGAAGCTTTCTTT CASNRQTNPNTEAFF
TRBJ2-7 TRBV5-1 few NA TGCGCCAGCAGCGAGGGACAAACCTACGAGCAGTACTTC CASSEGQTYEQYF
TRBJ2-5 TRBV6-5 NA NA TGTGCCAGCAGTTACAAGAGCACCCAGTACTTC CASSYKSTQYF
TRBJ2-2 TRBV4-2 few TRBD2 TGTGCCAGCAGCCAAGTACACAGGACTAGCGGCGGGACCGGGGAGCTGTTTTTT CASSQVHRTSGGTGELFF
TRBJ2-7 TRBV4-1 few NA TGCGCCAGCAGCCAAGATCTTGGGATTCCCTACGAGCAGTACTTC CASSQDLGIPYEQYF
TRBJ1-1 TRBV6-5 few NA TGTGCCAGCAGTTACTCGGGGGGATCTGAAGCTTTCTTT CASSYSGGSEAFF
TRBJ2-2 TRBV7-2 few TRBD2 TGTGCCAGCAGCTTCTTCCTGGGGGGGACCGGGGAGCTGTTTTTT CASSFFLGGTGELFF
TRBJ2-5 TRBV5-1 NA NA TGCGCCAGCAGCTCAGACTGGACAGCCTCTGGGACCCAGTACTTC CASSSDWTASGTQYF
TRBJ2-7 TRBV10-3 few TRBD2 TGTGCCATCAGTGAGGCCCGGGAGGGATACGAGCAGTACTTC CAISEAREGYEQYF
TRBJ1-1 TRBV4-2 NA NA TGTGCCAGCAGCCGCGAGGGGTCCACTGAAGCTTTCTTT CASSREGSTEAFF
TRBJ2-7 TRBV6-2/TRBV6-3 NA NA TGTGCCAGCAGTCGGTCCGGGAGCTCCTACGAGCAGTACTTC CASSRSGSSYEQYF
TRBJ1-1 TRBV4-1 few NA TGCGCCAGCAAGGGGAGCACTGAAGCTTTCTTT CASKGSTEAFF
TRBJ1-2 TRBV6-5 few NA TGTGCCAGCAGTTACTTCCCCGAGGAGTATGGCTACACCTTC CASSYFPEEYGYTF
TRBJ2-7 TRBV7-3 few NA TGTGCCAGCAGCCCCCGGACAGGACTAAGCTACGAGCAGTACTTC CASSPRTGLSYEQYF
TRBJ1-5 TRBV12-3/TRBV12-4 few NA TGTGCCAGCAGTTTATACAGCGATAGCAATCAGCCCCAGCATTTT CASSLYSDSNQPQHF
TRBJ1-3 TRBV20-1 NA NA TGCAGTGCTAGAGAGAGGGAAGCTGGAAACACCATATATTTT CSAREREAGNTIYF
TRBJ1-1 TRBV20-1 NA TRBD1 TGCAGTGCTAGGACAGGGGAGAGTAGGGGCACTGAAGCTTTCTTT CSARTGESRGTEAFF
TRBJ2-7 TRBV5-6 NA TRBD1 TGTGCCAGCAGTTCCGGGACAGACTACGAGCAGTACTTC CASSSGTDYEQYF
TRBJ2-2 TRBV6-5 NA NA TGTGCCAGCAAACCGGGTAACGGCAACACCGGGGAGCTGTTTTTT CASKPGNGNTGELFF
TRBJ2-2 TRBV10-3 few NA TGTGCCATCAGTGAGCCCCAGGAGTCCACCGGGGAGCTGTTTTTT CAISEPQESTGELFF
TRBJ2-5 TRBV6-5 once TRBD2 TGTGCCAGCAGTTACCTAGCGGGGTTCCAAGAGACCCAGTACTTC CASSYLAGFQETQYF
TRBJ2-7 TRBV7-2 NA NA TGTGCCAGCAGCTTGGGGACCGATCTTTCCTACGAGCAGTACTTC CASSLGTDLSYEQYF
TRBJ2-1 TRBV4-1 NA TRBD1 TGCGCCAGCAGCTACAGGGGGGTCGGCAATGAGCAGTTCTTC CASSYRGVGNEQFF
TRBJ2-3 TRBV30 few NA TGTGCCTGGAGTTTAGATACGCAGTATTTT CAWSLDTQYF
TRBJ1-2 TRBV7-9 NA NA TGTGCCAGCAGCCCCTACTTGATCAGGGGCGGCTACACCTTC CASSPYLIRGGYTF